These T cell receptor beta chains were read from a single sample in a study of vaccination effects on CD4 cells after COVID-19. The protocol was immunoSEQ multiplex PCR, while the TCRdb copy is restricted to in-frame clones and leaves out a portion. The sample shows 8,500 to 13,000 clones, around 70% of them seen only once. These receptors lack a known antigen. This specimen consisted of CD4+ T cells from PBMCs cultured with HCoV-229E spike peptides, obtained before COVID-19 vaccination. The receptors derive from a human donor who received a COVID-19 vaccine. Each CDR3 is given with its conserved first and last residue. D genes are given only for firm matches. Clone size is stated in some rows and not others, as once, few, many or a class when expanded.

TRBV4-3	.	TRBJ2-5	TRBD1	TGCGCCAGCAGCCGGGACAGAGGGCAAGAGACCCAGTACTTC	CASSRDRGQETQYF
TRBV5-1	.	TRBJ1-4	TRBD1	TGCGCCAGCAGCAACGGACAGGGGAGGACTAATGAAAAACTGTTTTTT	CASSNGQGRTNEKLFF
TRBV7-2	.	TRBJ1-2	TRBD1	TGTGCCAGCAGCTTAGAAGCAGGGGGGTATGGCTACACCTTC	CASSLEAGGYGYTF
TRBV5-4	.	TRBJ2-7	TRBD2	TGTGCCAGCAGCTTGGGAGCGGGAGGGCCGACCTACGAGCAGTACTTC	CASSLGAGGPTYEQYF
TRBV6-4	.	TRBJ1-2	TRBD1	TGTGCCAGCAGTGAAGCGGCAGGGGGCCCGAGAGGCTACACCTTC	CASSEAAGGPRGYTF
TRBV7-9	few	TRBJ1-4	.	TGTGCCAGCAGCTCACGACAGTCAACTAATGAAAAACTGTTTTTT	CASSSRQSTNEKLFF
TRBV5-1	.	TRBJ2-2	TRBD2	TGCGCCAGCAGCAAAGCGGGAGATAGCGGGGAGCTGTTTTTT	CASSKAGDSGELFF
TRBV3-1/TRBV3-2	.	TRBJ1-5	.	TGTGCCAGCAGCCAAGGGGGTCAGGACAGTCCCGAGCCCCAGCATTTT	CASSQGGQDSPEPQHF
TRBV7-9	.	TRBJ1-1	.	TGTGCCAGCAGCCGAAACCCCGGACGCCCCATGAACACTGAAGCTTTCTTT	CASSRNPGRPMNTEAFF
TRBV5-1	.	TRBJ2-1	.	TGCGCCAGCAGCTTGGCCCTGGGGTCCAGCGGAGACTACAATGAGCAGTTCTTC	CASSLALGSSGDYNEQFF
TRBV6-5	.	TRBJ1-2	TRBD1	TGTGCCAGCAGGGTTGGACAGGGGGCGGACTATGGCTACACCTTC	CASRVGQGADYGYTF
TRBV7-6	once	TRBJ1-1	TRBD1	TGTGCCAGCAGCTTATTCGAACAGGGGGCTAGGTGGGAAGACACTGAAGCTTTCTTT	CASSLFEQGARWEDTEAFF
TRBV7-9	.	TRBJ1-2	TRBD1	TGTGCCAGCAGCTCCGGACAGGGATGGTATGGCTACACCTTC	CASSSGQGWYGYTF
TRBV3-1/TRBV3-2	.	TRBJ2-1	.	TGTGCCAGCAGCCAAGGTCACAATGAGCAGTTCTTC	CASSQGHNEQFF
TRBV28	.	TRBJ1-1	.	TGTGCCAGCAGCGGAGGACGTGAAGCTTTCTTT	CASSGGREAFF
TRBV18	few	TRBJ2-7	.	TGTGCCAGCTCGACTGGCGCGCAGACCTACGAGCAGTACTTC	CASSTGAQTYEQYF
TRBV5-1	.	TRBJ1-2	TRBD1	TGCGCCAGCAGCTTGGATACGACAGGGGGCCGCTATGGCTACACCTTC	CASSLDTTGGRYGYTF
TRBV28	once	TRBJ1-1	.	TGTGCCAGCAGTTTTAGAAGACTGTTTGAAGCTTTCTTT	CASSFRRLFEAFF
TRBV15	.	TRBJ1-4	.	TGTGCCACCAGCAGCCGGGCGAATGAAAAACTGTTTTTT	CATSSRANEKLFF
TRBV27	.	TRBJ1-5	.	TGTGCCAGCAGTAAAGGGACGGCTAGCAATCAGCCCCAGCATTTT	CASSKGTASNQPQHF
TRBV6-1	.	TRBJ2-2	TRBD1	TGTGCCAGCAGTGAAGCGGGGACAGGGGGCGGGGAGCTGTTTTTT	CASSEAGTGGGELFF
TRBV7-2	.	TRBJ1-2	.	TGTGCCAGCAGCTCGTCGGGACTTGGCTACACCTTC	CASSSSGLGYTF
TRBV6-1	.	TRBJ1-6	TRBD1	TGTGCCAGCAGTGAAGCGATGGGACAGTCTTCACCCCTCCACTTT	CASSEAMGQSSPLHF
TRBV12-3/TRBV12-4	.	TRBJ2-5	TRBD1	TGTGCCAGCGGGACAGGGCCTGAAGAGACCCAGTACTTC	CASGTGPEETQYF
TRBV7-2	.	TRBJ2-3	TRBD2	TGTGCCAGCAGCCAGGGACTAGCGGCTAGCACAGATACGCAGTATTTT	CASSQGLAASTDTQYF
TRBV5-6	.	TRBJ1-2	.	TGTGCCAGCAGCTTGGGAGGCAGAGATGCGTTC	CASSLGGRDAF
TRBV6-1	few	TRBJ2-3	TRBD2	TGTGCCAGCAGTGAAGAGAGGACTAGCGGACTCACAGATACGCAGTATTTT	CASSEERTSGLTDTQYF
TRBV30	.	TRBJ1-4	.	TGTGCCTGGAGTTCTGGCCTAATTTTTGGGCGGACTAATGAAAAACTGTTTTTT	CAWSSGLIFGRTNEKLFF
TRBV6-2/TRBV6-3	.	TRBJ2-5	.	TGTGCCAGCAGTTTGACGCGGTCTAGAGAGACCCAGTACTTC	CASSLTRSRETQYF
TRBV28	.	TRBJ1-1	.	TGTGCCAGCACCTACTCGACGGCTGAAGCTTTCTTT	CASTYSTAEAFF
TRBV4-2	.	TRBJ2-7	TRBD1	TGTGCCAGCAGCCAGTACCCCAGGACAGGGATCTCCTACGAGCAGTACTTC	CASSQYPRTGISYEQYF
TRBV11-3	.	TRBJ2-5	TRBD1	TGTGCCAGCAGCTTGGGACAGGGGAGGCAAGAGACCCAGTACTTC	CASSLGQGRQETQYF
TRBV6-2/TRBV6-3	few	TRBJ1-1	.	TGTGCCAGCAGTTACTCTGGGGGCACTGAAGCTTTCTTT	CASSYSGGTEAFF
TRBV3-1/TRBV3-2	.	TRBJ2-7	TRBD2	TGTGCCAGCAGCCACCGGCGGGGGACTAGCGGTACCCCCTACGAGCAGTACTTC	CASSHRRGTSGTPYEQYF
TRBV3-1/TRBV3-2	.	TRBJ2-2	.	TGTGCCAGCAGCCAAGTGGGTCTATTAAGGCCAACCAGTGGAACCGGGGAGCTGTTTTTT	CASSQVGLLRPTSGTGELFF
TRBV11-2	once	TRBJ2-5	.	TGTGCCAGCAGCTTATCGAGGGGCTGGGGGACCCAGTACTTC	CASSLSRGWGTQYF
TRBV6-2/TRBV6-3	.	TRBJ2-7	TRBD1	TGTGCCAGCAGTTACTCCCGGGACAGGGGGCCCGGTTACGAGCAGTACTTC	CASSYSRDRGPGYEQYF
TRBV6-6	.	TRBJ2-7	TRBD2	TGTGCCACAAGTCAGAGCGGGGGGATCTCCTACGAGCAGTACTTC	CATSQSGGISYEQYF
TRBV30	.	TRBJ1-6	.	TGTGCCTGGAGTGTACTGCGGACAGACCCGGGGAATTCACCCCTCCACTTT	CAWSVLRTDPGNSPLHF
TRBV7-9	.	TRBJ1-5	TRBD1	TGTGCCAGCAGCACTAGGGGGGGACAGGGGGATCCGGCGCCCCAGCATTTT	CASSTRGGQGDPAPQHF
TRBV5-6	.	TRBJ2-1	TRBD2	TGTGCCAGCAGCCTGGGACTAGCGGGGTTCAATGAGCAGTTCTTC	CASSLGLAGFNEQFF
TRBV10-3	.	TRBJ2-7	TRBD2	TGTGCCATCAGTGCTTCTAGCGGGGAAACCTACGAGCAGTACTTC	CAISASSGETYEQYF
TRBV28	.	TRBJ2-7	TRBD2	TGTGCCAGCAGTTATCCTAGCGGGAAAGGGCAGTACTTC	CASSYPSGKGQYF
TRBV18	.	TRBJ1-1	.	TGTGCCAGCTCACCAGGGCGGTTGACTGAAGCTTTCTTT	CASSPGRLTEAFF
TRBV18	once	TRBJ2-7	.	TGTGCCAGCTCACCACGCACCCCCCCTTCCTACGAGCAGTACTTC	CASSPRTPPSYEQYF
TRBV19	once	TRBJ1-2	TRBD1	TGTGCCAGCCGGGACAGGGTAAAGCGGGATGGCTACACCTTC	CASRDRVKRDGYTF
TRBV7-2	.	TRBJ2-1	TRBD1	TGTGCCAGCAGCCCAAGGGACAGGTTAACCTACAATGAGCAGTTCTTC	CASSPRDRLTYNEQFF
TRBV4-1	few	TRBJ1-1	.	TGCGCCAGCAGCCGCGACAGTTATATGAACACTGAAGCTTTCTTT	CASSRDSYMNTEAFF
TRBV7-3	once	TRBJ2-7	.	TGTGCCAGCAGCTTAACGGCAGGGGCAGGGGAGCAGTACTTC	CASSLTAGAGEQYF
TRBV5-1	medium-sized	TRBJ2-2	TRBD1	TGCGCCAGCAGCCCCGACAGGGCGAGGAACACCGGGGAGCTGTTTTTT	CASSPDRARNTGELFF
TRBV3-1/TRBV3-2	once	TRBJ2-2	.	TGTGCCAGCAGCCAGGGGACTCACTACACCGGGGAGCTGTTTTTT	CASSQGTHYTGELFF
TRBV10-3	few	TRBJ2-1	.	TGTGCCATCAGCACAGGGAACAATGAGCAGTTCTTC	CAISTGNNEQFF
TRBV18	.	TRBJ1-1	TRBD1	TGTGCCAGCTCAATGCCGGGACAGATTAAGAACACTGAAGCTTTCTTT	CASSMPGQIKNTEAFF
TRBV3-1/TRBV3-2	.	TRBJ2-3	.	TGTGCCAGCAGCCAAGTTCAAGATACGCAGTATTTT	CASSQVQDTQYF
TRBV25-1	.	TRBJ2-7	.	TGTGCCAGCAGTGAATCCCCTTACGAGCAGTACTTC	CASSESPYEQYF